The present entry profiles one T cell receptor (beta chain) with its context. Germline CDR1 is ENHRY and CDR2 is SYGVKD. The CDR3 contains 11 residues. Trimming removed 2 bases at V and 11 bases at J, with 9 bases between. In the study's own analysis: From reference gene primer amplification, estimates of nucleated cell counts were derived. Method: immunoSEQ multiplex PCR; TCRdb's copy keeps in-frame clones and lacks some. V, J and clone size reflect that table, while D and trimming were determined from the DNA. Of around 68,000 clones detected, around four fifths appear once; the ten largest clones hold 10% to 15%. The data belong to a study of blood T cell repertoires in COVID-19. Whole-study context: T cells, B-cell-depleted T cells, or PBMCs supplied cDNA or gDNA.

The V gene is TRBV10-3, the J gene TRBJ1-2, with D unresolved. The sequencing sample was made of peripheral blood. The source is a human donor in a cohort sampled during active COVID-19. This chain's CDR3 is CAISELQIYTF. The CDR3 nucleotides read TGTGCCATCAGTGAGCTACAGATTTACACCTTC.